Following are 31 T cell receptor beta chains from one sample sequenced in a study of graft-versus-host responses after intestinal transplantation. The antigens these receptors bind are not known. Here immunoSEQ multiplex PCR was the method, and the copy in TCRdb shows in-frame clones only, minus some. The sample carries about 90,000 clones, roughly nine tenths recorded once. The sample here was unstimulated CD8+ T cells sorted from spleen or lymph node cells, taken before intestinal transplant. These receptors originate from a human donor who received an intestinal transplant.

The J gene is TRBJ1-2, the V gene TRBV6-5; no firm D call. Trimming pared 7 bases from V and 5 bases from J, leaving 11 bases between. CDR1 is MNHEY and CDR2 is SVGAGI in the germline V gene. The CDR3 is 12 residues long. CDR3 in DNA: TGTGCCAGCAACGGGAGTAGGTATGGCTACACCTTC. Encoded protein: CASNGSRYGYTF.

The rearrangement joins TRBV7-9 to TRBJ2-2, with TRBD2 matching 12 bases. CDR3 length equals 19 residues. Trimming at V came to 2 bases and at J to 6 bases, leaving 13 bases not matched to a gene. The V gene's germline CDR1 is SEHNR and CDR2 FQNEAQ (reference sequence). The CDR3 protein is CASSLTAGLAGIKAGELFF. The DNA for the CDR3 is TGTGCCAGCAGCTTAACCGCCGGACTAGCGGGAATTAAGGCCGGGGAGCTGTTTTTT.

This clone was recorded once. The CDR3 coding sequence is TGTGCCAGCAGCGTAGGGGGACAGGGGAATCAGCCCCAGCATTTT. It encodes CASSVGGQGNQPQHF. The chain links TRBV9 to TRBJ1-5; TRBD1 matches 10 bases. The CDR3 is 15 residues long. Per the germline V gene, CDR1 is SGDLS and CDR2 is YYNGEE. The V and J ends lost 0 bases and 4 bases, in that order; junction bases with no gene match: 1.

The J gene is TRBJ2-6, the V gene TRBV4-2; TRBD1 matches 7 bases. V was pared by 2 bases and J by 2 bases, with 9 bases of the junction left unmatched. The CDR3 extends over 18 amino acids. Germline V gene sequence: CDR1 LGHNA, CDR2 YNFKEQ. The CDR3 here is CASSQSDRRYAGANVLTF. The CDR3 region has the DNA TGTGCCAGCAGCCAATCGGACAGGCGGTATGCTGGGGCCAACGTCCTGACTTTC.

The chain recombines TRBV6-6 with TRBJ2-1; 12 positions agree with TRBD2. V lost 6 bases and J lost 8; bases outside the gene matches: 11. Germline CDR1 reads MNHNY; CDR2 reads SVGAGI (reference sequence). CDR3 length: 16 amino acids. CDR3 in amino acids: CASSPRTSGNSDEQFF. CDR3 in DNA: TGTGCCAGCAGCCCCCGGACTAGCGGGAACTCAGATGAGCAGTTCTTC.

This chain joins TRBV27 and TRBJ1-1, with a possible D match to TRBD1 (5 bases). V was trimmed by 5 bases and J by 1 base, leaving 11 bases between them. The germline gives CDR1 MNHEY, CDR2 SMNVEV (reference sequence). This CDR3 is built from 14 residues. CDR3 coding DNA: TGTGCCAGCAGTCGCGGGACGGGGAACACTGAAGCTTTCTTT. The encoded protein is CASSRGTGNTEAFF.

V and J are TRBV4-1 and TRBJ2-7; no firm D call. Germline CDR1 is MGHRA and CDR2 is YSYEKL. This CDR3 contains 13 residues. With 4 bases removed from V and 0 bases from J, the gap between germline ends came to 7 bases. Written as DNA, the CDR3 is TGCGCCAGCAGCCCCACAATCTCCTACGAGCAGTACTTC. Translating gives CASSPTISYEQYF.

This clone was found a few times. The chain employs TRBV4-1 and TRBJ2-3, with unresolved D. Trimming stripped 0 bases from V and 3 bases from J, with 13 bases between. Germline assignment: CDR1 MGHRA and CDR2 YSYEKL. CDR3 length: 16 amino acids. As DNA, the CDR3 is TGCGCCAGCAGCCAAGAAGACGCCCCTAGTACAGATACGCAGTATTTT. Its translation is CASSQEDAPSTDTQYF.

The V gene is TRBV9, the J gene TRBJ2-7, with 14 bases lining up with TRBD2. Germline lookup yields CDR1 SGDLS and CDR2 YYNGEE. The V gene end was trimmed by 4 bases and the J gene end by 5 bases; junction bases not matched to a gene: 8. This CDR3 has 16 amino acids. This CDR3 reads CASSTPTSGGADEQYF. The CDR3 coding sequence is TGTGCCAGCAGCACCCCGACTAGCGGGGGGGCGGACGAGCAGTACTTC.

The chain employs TRBV13 and TRBJ2-7; 10 nucleotides match TRBD1. CDR3 length equals 14 residues. V shed 5 bases, J shed 4 bases, and the junction held 5 bases outside the gene matches. Germline V gene data show CDR1 as PRHDT and CDR2 as FYEKMQ (reference sequence). The CDR3 nucleotides read TGTGCCAGCAGCCCGGGACAGGGGACGTACGAGCAGTACTTC. It specifies CASSPGQGTYEQYF.

A word on this clone: Germline and junction disagree at one end, which may indicate a read error. The chain carries TRBV9 and TRBJ1-1; 8 bases fit TRBD1. The CDR3 has 17 amino acids. Germline V gene data show CDR1 as SGDLS and CDR2 as YYNGEE. The CDR3 sequence: CASSGGRAGGLKTEAFF. Here the CDR3 DNA reads TGTGCCAGCAGCGGTGGTAGGGCAGGGGGCTTGAAGACTGAAGCTTTCTTT.

The V call is TRBV27, the J call TRBJ2-2; 7 bases line up with TRBD2. Germline lookup yields CDR1 MNHEY and CDR2 SMNVEV (reference sequence). The ends lost 2 bases at V and 4 bases at J; junction bases unmatched: 4. The CDR3 runs to 15 residues. This CDR3 reads CASSLPSGGTGELFF. CDR3 nucleotides: TGTGCCAGCAGTTTACCTAGCGGAGGCACCGGGGAGCTGTTTTTT.

The V and J genes are TRBV10-1 and TRBJ2-1, with 10 bases matching TRBD2. Germline-derived CDR1 and CDR2 are WNHNN and SYGVQD (reference sequence). V lost 4 bases to trimming and J lost 7 bases; unmatched junction nucleotides: 7. CDR3 length equals 15 residues. The DNA for the CDR3 is TGCGCCAGCAGTGCCCAACTAGCGGGGAAAAATGAGCAGTTCTTC. Residues: CASSAQLAGKNEQFF.

The chain employs TRBV5-1 and TRBJ2-1, with 8 bases lining up with TRBD1. Trimming removed 0 bases from V and 8 bases from J; junction bases left unmatched: 4. There are 14 residues in the CDR3. From germline, CDR1 is SGHRS and CDR2 YFSETQ. The CDR3 here is CASSLGQGADEQFF. The CDR3 nucleotides read TGCGCCAGCAGCTTGGGGCAGGGGGCGGATGAGCAGTTCTTC.

This chain uses TRBV11-2 with TRBJ2-1; 9 positions match TRBD1. V shed 6 bases, J shed 2 bases, and the junction held 8 bases outside the gene matches. The CDR3 runs 16 residues. CDR1 is SGHAT, CDR2 FQNNGV, per germline. This CDR3 reads CASRPTGQGAYNEQFF. The CDR3 region has the DNA TGTGCCAGCAGACCAACGGGACAGGGAGCCTACAATGAGCAGTTCTTC. The full variable domain, with the rest looked up from reference TRBV11-2 and TRBJ2-1, is EAGVAQSPRYKIIEKRQSVAFWCNPISGHATLYWYQQILGQGPKLLIQFQNNGVVDDSQLPKDRFSAERLKGVDSTLKIQPAKLEDSAVYLCASRPTGQGAYNEQFFGPGTRLTVL.

This chain connects TRBV5-1 to TRBJ1-3, with D perhaps matching TRBD1 (6 bases). V lost 0 bases and J lost 4, with 11 bases in between. The CDR3 is 15 residues long. Germline CDR1 is SGHRS and CDR2 is YFSETQ. Here the CDR3 reads CASSLGTAEGNTIYF. The CDR3 DNA reads TGCGCCAGCAGCTTGGGGACAGCGGAAGGAAACACCATATATTTT.

This clone has a single count. The gene calls are TRBV4-1 and TRBJ1-6, with 10 bases fitting TRBD1. Germline CDR1 and CDR2: MGHRA and YSYEKL. The CDR3 runs to 13 residues. V was pared by 4 bases and J by 13 bases, with 4 bases of the junction left unmatched. The CDR3 here is CASSPGQGDPLHF. The CDR3 region has the DNA TGCGCCAGCAGCCCTGGACAGGGGGATCCCCTCCACTTT.

The chain recombines TRBV6-6 with TRBJ2-5, with a possible D match to TRBD2 (5 bases). The end of the DNA fits TRBJ2-7 better, so the J call may be wrong. Germline values: CDR1 MNHNY, CDR2 SVGAGI (reference sequence). There are 14 residues in the CDR3. The CDR3 region has the DNA TGTGCCAGCAGTGGGTTGGGGAGCTCCTACGAGCAGTACTTC. The encoded protein is CASSGLGSSYEQYF.

This chain connects TRBV27 to TRBJ2-7, with 10 nucleotides matching TRBD1. The CDR3 length is 14 residues. The V segment lost 5 bases and the J segment 6 bases; nucleotides outside the gene matches: 7. Germline assignment: CDR1 MNHEY and CDR2 SMNVEV (reference sequence). The CDR3 is CASSPGTGASEQYF. For the CDR3, the DNA is TGTGCCAGCAGTCCCGGGACAGGGGCAAGCGAGCAGTACTTC.

The rearrangement uses TRBV27 and TRBJ2-7; D may be TRBD1 (6 bases). Trimming pared 6 bases from V and 2 bases from J, leaving 11 bases between. Germline values: CDR1 MNHEY, CDR2 SMNVEV (reference sequence). The CDR3 extends over 13 amino acids. The CDR3 spells CASSIDRTYEQYF. The DNA for the CDR3 is TGTGCCAGCAGCATCGACAGGACCTACGAGCAGTACTTC.

The rearrangement links TRBV7-9 to TRBJ2-3; D gene uncertain. Germline CDR1 SEHNR, CDR2 FQNEAQ (reference sequence). Trimming left V 5 bases short and J 8 bases short, with 23 bases between. This CDR3 contains 16 residues. The CDR3 reads CASSDHQALEQFTQYF. In DNA, the CDR3 is TGTGCCAGCAGCGATCACCAAGCCCTCGAACAGTTTACGCAGTATTTT.

The rearrangement joins TRBV15 to TRBJ1-1, with D hard to call. Per the germline V gene, CDR1 is LNHNV and CDR2 is YYDKDF (reference sequence). The CDR3 spans 14 residues. V lost 1 base to trimming and J lost 3 bases, with 9 bases between them. CDR3 amino acids: CATSRGALYTEAFF. DNA for the CDR3: TGTGCCACCAGCAGAGGGGCGCTTTACACTGAAGCTTTCTTT.

The genes are TRBV10-3 and TRBJ2-3, with 7 nucleotides matching TRBD2. Trimming took 3 bases from V and 4 from J; bases not matched to a gene: 10. The CDR3 runs to 16 residues. Germline CDR1 and CDR2: ENHRY and SYGVKD. The CDR3 nucleotides read TGTGCCATCAGTGATACGAGCGGGGAGACTCCAGATACGCAGTATTTT. Amino acids: CAISDTSGETPDTQYF.

This chain connects TRBV28 to TRBJ2-3, with D uncertain. The CDR3 contains 14 residues. The V gene lost 5 bases and the J gene lost 2 bases, with 11 bases spanning the gap. Germline loops: CDR1 MDHEN, CDR2 SYDVKM. CDR3 amino acids: CASSGRGSTDTQYF. DNA of the CDR3: TGTGCCAGCAGTGGCAGAGGCTCCACAGATACGCAGTATTTT.

This chain links TRBV27 with TRBJ1-1, with 8 positions matching TRBD1. Germline CDR1 MNHEY, CDR2 SMNVEV (reference sequence). V was pared by 6 bases and J by 5 bases, with 5 bases of the junction left unmatched. This CDR3 has 13 residues. The CDR3 DNA sequence: TGTGCCAGCAGCACCAGGACAGGGACTGAAGCTTTCTTT. Residues: CASSTRTGTEAFF.

V and J are TRBV6-5 and TRBJ2-3; a weak D match, TRBD2 (6 bases). Deletions cut 4 bases from V and 6 bases from J, with 14 bases between. The CDR3 is 14 residues long. CDR1 MNHEY and CDR2 SVGAGI come from the germline V gene. As DNA, the CDR3 is TGTGCCAGCAGTTTATGGGGGGAAAAGGATACGCAGTATTTT. Its translation is CASSLWGEKDTQYF.

The rearrangement uses TRBV30 and TRBJ2-5, with D possibly TRBD2 on 6 matching bases. This CDR3 comprises 13 residues. Germline V gene sequence: CDR1 GTSNPN, CDR2 SVGIG (reference sequence). Trimming cost V 1 base and J 11 bases, with 17 bases left between them. This chain's CDR3 is CAWSALHFAGQYF. In nucleotides, the CDR3 is TGTGCCTGGAGTGCCCTCCATTTTGCGGGGCAGTACTTC.

The chain has TRBV28 and TRBJ1-5; a weak D match, TRBD1 (5 bases). V was pared by 6 bases and J by 7 bases, with 16 bases between. The CDR3 is 14 amino acids. Germline loops: CDR1 MDHEN, CDR2 SYDVKM. CDR3 amino acids: CASSFTPGGQPQHF. The CDR3, as DNA: TGTGCCAGCAGCTTCACCCCGGGGGGGCAGCCCCAGCATTTT.

The gene calls are TRBV30 and TRBJ1-2; 10 bases match TRBD1. This CDR3 has 14 amino acids. V shed 5 bases, J shed 8 bases, and the junction held 11 bases outside the gene matches. Per the germline V gene, CDR1 is GTSNPN and CDR2 is SVGIG (reference sequence). The CDR3 DNA reads TGTGCCTGGGGACCGACAGGGGGCTGGGAAGGCTACACCTTC. Amino acids: CAWGPTGGWEGYTF.

As DNA, the CDR3 is TGTGCCAGCAGCGTAGAAGGGGGGGGAATTGAGGAAAAACTGTTTTTT. Encoded protein: CASSVEGGGIEEKLFF. This chain joins TRBV9 and TRBJ1-4, with a tentative D call TRBD1 (6 bases). Germline lookup yields CDR1 SGDLS and CDR2 YYNGEE. Trimming took off 0 bases at V and 8 bases at J, with 17 bases between the two ends. CDR3 length equals 16 residues.

This sequence joins TRBV7-6 and TRBJ2-1; 12 bases are shared with TRBD2. The J segment lost 4 bases and the V segment lost 5 bases, leaving 3 bases of the junction unmatched. The germline V gene encodes CDR1 SGHVS and CDR2 FNYEAQ. This CDR3 is built from 15 residues. CDR3 loop: CASSPGTSGYNEQFF. CDR3 nucleotides: TGTGCCAGCAGCCCAGGGACTAGCGGGTACAATGAGCAGTTCTTC.